These 4 T cell receptor beta chains were all obtained from the same sample, sequenced in a study of blood T cells in healthy people across ages. Alongside a J-beta primer mix, a sample-barcoded 5' primer served in a second PCR lasting about 7 to 12 cycles. In TCRdb, the 5' RACE reads were re-called with MiXCR into one record per CDR3 protein. The sample yields some 1.7 million distinct CDR3 sequences, approximately 28% seen once. Sequencing was done on a sample of blood. These receptors were obtained from a woman aged 25 to 39 in good health.

About this clonotype: The junction differs from germline at one of its ends, possibly a read error. V gene TRBV7-2 combines with J gene TRBJ2-2; the match to TRBD2 covers 13 bases. Per the germline V gene, CDR1 is SGHTA and CDR2 is FQGNSA. The CDR3 is 16 amino acids. The CDR3 here is CASSLGLAGGTGEPFF. The CDR3 DNA reads TGTGCCAGCAGCTTAGGACTAGCGGGAGGCACCGGGGAGCCGTTTTTT.

V gene TRBV28 combines with J gene TRBJ2-7; 8 bases are a match to TRBD1. The germline gives CDR1 MDHEN, CDR2 SYDVKM. V dropped 5 bases and J dropped 5; count of bases not matched to a gene: 5. The length of the CDR3 is 13 residues. CDR3: CASSLRGRHEQYF. CDR3 bases: TGTGCCAGCAGTCTCAGGGGGCGGCACGAGCAGTACTTC.

V is TRBV18 and J is TRBJ2-3; a weak D match, TRBD1 (5 bases). CDR1 and CDR2 (germline): KGHSH, LQKENI. CDR3 length: 14 amino acids. V was trimmed by 6 bases and J by 4 bases, leaving 14 bases between them. The CDR3 loop reads CASSPAWGSDTQYF. The CDR3 nucleotides are TGTGCCAGCTCCCCCGCTTGGGGCTCAGATACGCAGTATTTT. The entire variable domain, with the rest obtained from reference TRBV18 and TRBJ2-3, is as follows: NAGVMQNPRHLVRRRGQEARLRCSPMKGHSHVYWYRQLPEEGLKFMVYLQKENIIDESGMPKERFSAEFPKEGPSILRIQQVVRGDSAAYFCASSPAWGSDTQYFGPGTRLTVL.

The chain couples TRBV11-1 to TRBJ2-1, with unresolved D. This CDR3 contains 16 residues. CDR1 and CDR2 from the germline V gene are SGHAT and FQDESV (reference sequence). The V gene lost 1 base and the J gene lost 5 bases, with 15 bases spanning the gap. Written as DNA, the CDR3 is TGTGCCAGCAGCTTAGGAACCCACCGGGCGAACAATGAGCAGTTCTTC. It is translated as CASSLGTHRANNEQFF.